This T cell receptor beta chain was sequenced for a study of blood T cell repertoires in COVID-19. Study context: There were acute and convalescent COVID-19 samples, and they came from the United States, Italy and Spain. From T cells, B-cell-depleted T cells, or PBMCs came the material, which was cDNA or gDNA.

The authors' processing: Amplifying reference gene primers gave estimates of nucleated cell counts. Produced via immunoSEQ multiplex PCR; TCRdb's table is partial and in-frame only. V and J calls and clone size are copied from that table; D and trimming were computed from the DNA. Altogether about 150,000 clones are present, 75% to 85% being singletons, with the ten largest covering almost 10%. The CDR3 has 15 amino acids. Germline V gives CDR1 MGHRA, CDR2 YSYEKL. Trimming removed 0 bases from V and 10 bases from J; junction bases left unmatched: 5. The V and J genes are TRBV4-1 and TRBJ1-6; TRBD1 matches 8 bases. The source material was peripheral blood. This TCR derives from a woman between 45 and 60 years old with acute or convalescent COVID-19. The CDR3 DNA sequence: TGCGCCAGCAGCCAAGAACGACAGGGGTGGTCACCCCTCCACTTT. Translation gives CASSQERQGWSPLHF.